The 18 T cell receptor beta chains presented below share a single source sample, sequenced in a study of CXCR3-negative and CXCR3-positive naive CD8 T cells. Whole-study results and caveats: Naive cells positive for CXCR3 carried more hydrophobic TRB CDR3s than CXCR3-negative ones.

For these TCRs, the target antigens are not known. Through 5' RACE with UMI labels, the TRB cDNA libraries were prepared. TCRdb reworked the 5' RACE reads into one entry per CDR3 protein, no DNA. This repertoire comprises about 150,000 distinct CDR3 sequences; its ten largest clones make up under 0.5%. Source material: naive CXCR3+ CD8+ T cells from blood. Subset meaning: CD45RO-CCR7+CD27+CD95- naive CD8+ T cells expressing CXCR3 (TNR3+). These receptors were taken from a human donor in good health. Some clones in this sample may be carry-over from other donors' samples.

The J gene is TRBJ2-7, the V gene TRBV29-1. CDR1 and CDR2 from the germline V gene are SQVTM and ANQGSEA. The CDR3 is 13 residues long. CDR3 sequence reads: CSVEDRDSYEQYF.

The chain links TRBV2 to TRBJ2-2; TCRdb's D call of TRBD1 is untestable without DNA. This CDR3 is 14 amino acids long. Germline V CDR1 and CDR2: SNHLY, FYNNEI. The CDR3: CASSDRGNTGELFF.

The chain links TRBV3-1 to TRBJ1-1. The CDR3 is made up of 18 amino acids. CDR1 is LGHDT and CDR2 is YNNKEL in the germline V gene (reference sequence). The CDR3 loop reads CASSQGSRLGGGGTEAFF.

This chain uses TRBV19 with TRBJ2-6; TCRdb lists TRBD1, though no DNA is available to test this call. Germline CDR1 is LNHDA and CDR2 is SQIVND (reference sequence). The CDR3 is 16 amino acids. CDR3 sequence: CASSPGTSSGANVLTF.

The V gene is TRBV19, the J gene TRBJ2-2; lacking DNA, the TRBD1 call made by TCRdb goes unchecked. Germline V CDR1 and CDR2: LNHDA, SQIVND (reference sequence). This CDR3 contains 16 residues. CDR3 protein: CASSIARGLDTGELFF. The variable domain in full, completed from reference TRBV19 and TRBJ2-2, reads DGGITQSPKYLFRKEGQNVTLSCEQNLNHDAMYWYRQDPGQGLRLIYYSQIVNDFQKGDIAEGYSVSREKKESFPLTVTSAQKNPTAFYLCASSIARGLDTGELFFGEGSRLTVL.

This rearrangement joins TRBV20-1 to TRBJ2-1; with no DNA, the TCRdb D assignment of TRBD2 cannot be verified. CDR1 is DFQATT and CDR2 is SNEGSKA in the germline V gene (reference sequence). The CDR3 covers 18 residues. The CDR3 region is CSALPPGLAGPQGNEQFF.

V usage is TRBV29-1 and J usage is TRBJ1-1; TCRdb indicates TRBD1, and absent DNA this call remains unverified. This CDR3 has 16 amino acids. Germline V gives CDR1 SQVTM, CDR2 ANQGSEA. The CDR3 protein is CSVGGDGDRGHTEAFF. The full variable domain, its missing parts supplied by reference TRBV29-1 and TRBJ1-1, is SAVISQKPSRDICQRGTSLTIQCQVDSQVTMMFWYRQQPGQSLTLIATANQGSEATYESGFVIDKFPISRPNLTFSTLTVSNMSPEDSSIYLCSVGGDGDRGHTEAFFGQGTRLTVV.

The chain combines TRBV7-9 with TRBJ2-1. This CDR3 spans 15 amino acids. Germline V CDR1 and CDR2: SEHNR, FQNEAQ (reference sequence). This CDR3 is CASSLAGPSLDEQFF.

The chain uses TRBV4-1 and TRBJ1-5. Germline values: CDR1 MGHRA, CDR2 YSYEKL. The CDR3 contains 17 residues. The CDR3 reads CASSQDWSGLGVQPQHF.

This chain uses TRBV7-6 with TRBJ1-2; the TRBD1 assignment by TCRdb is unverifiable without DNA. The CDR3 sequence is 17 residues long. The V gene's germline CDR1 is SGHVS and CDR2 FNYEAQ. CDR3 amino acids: CASSLAPGQGANYGYTF.

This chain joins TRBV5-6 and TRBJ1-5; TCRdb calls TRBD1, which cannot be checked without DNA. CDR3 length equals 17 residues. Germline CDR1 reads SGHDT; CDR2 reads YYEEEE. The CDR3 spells CASSYAGTAVLNQPQHF.

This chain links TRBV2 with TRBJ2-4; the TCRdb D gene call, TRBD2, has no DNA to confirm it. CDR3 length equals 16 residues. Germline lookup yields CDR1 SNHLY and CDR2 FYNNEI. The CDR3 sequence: CASRPGTSRQFNIQYF.

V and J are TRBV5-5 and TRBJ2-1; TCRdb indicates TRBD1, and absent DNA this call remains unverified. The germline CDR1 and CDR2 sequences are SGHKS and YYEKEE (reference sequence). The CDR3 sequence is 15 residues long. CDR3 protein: CASRTGVSSYNEQFF. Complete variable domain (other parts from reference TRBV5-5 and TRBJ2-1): DAGVTQSPTHLIKTRGQQVTLRCSPISGHKSVSWYQQVLGQGPQFIFQYYEKEERGRGNFPDRFSARQFPNYSSELNVNALLLGDSALYLCASRTGVSSYNEQFFGPGTRLTVL.

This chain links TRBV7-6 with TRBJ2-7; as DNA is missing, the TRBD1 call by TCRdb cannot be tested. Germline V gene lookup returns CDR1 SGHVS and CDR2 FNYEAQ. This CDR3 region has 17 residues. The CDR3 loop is CASSLSAGTGGSYEQYF.

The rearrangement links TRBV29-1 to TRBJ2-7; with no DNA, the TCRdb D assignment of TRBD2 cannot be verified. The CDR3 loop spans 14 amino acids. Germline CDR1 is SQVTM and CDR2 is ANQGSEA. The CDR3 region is CSVELADNSYEQYF.

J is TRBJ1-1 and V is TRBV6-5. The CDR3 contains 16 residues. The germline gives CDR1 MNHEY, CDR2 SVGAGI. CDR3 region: CASSSNPSWGGTEAFF.

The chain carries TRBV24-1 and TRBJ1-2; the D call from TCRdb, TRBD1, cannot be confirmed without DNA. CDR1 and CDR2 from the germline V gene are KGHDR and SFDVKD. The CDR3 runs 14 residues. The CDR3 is CATNNPDSNFGYTF.

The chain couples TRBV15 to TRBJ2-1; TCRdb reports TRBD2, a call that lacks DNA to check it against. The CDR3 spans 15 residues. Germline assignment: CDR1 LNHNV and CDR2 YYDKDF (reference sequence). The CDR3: CATTGEDGSYNEQFF.